Below are 21 T cell receptor beta chains sequenced from a single sample in a study of cytomegalovirus exposure and HLA in healthy donors. 60 Vbeta and 13 Jbeta primers were used in PCR. Clones were sequenced by immunoSEQ multiplex PCR, and TCRdb holds only the in-frame ones, with some missing. The sample yields 100,000 to 120,000 clones, over 65% seen once. Sample: PBMCs. The receptors derive from a woman in her 30s in good health and CMV-seronegative.

The chain employs TRBV27 and TRBJ2-7, with D possibly being TRBD2 (6 bases). With 7 bases removed from V and 6 bases from J, the gap between germline ends came to 16 bases. The germline V gene encodes CDR1 MNHEY and CDR2 SMNVEV (reference sequence). The CDR3 consists of 13 residues. CDR3 amino acids: CASNTAPGVEQYF. DNA for the CDR3: TGTGCCAGCAACACCGCACCGGGGGTCGAGCAGTACTTC.

This clone has more than one count but fewer than ten. This chain joins TRBV28 and TRBJ2-7, with D perhaps matching TRBD2 (5 bases). Germline CDR1 MDHEN, CDR2 SYDVKM. The CDR3 runs to 16 residues. V lost 6 bases, J lost 1 base, and 19 bases lay in between. The CDR3 spells CASRVRETFHSYEQYF. CDR3 nucleotides: TGTGCCAGCAGAGTTAGGGAGACCTTCCATTCCTACGAGCAGTACTTC.

The chain recombines TRBV4-3 with TRBJ2-1; 11 bases fit TRBD1. Germline assignment: CDR1 LGHNA and CDR2 YSLEER. The V and J ends lost 4 bases and 3 bases, in that order; junction bases with no gene match: 11. The CDR3 has 18 residues. CDR3 nucleotides: TGCGCCAGCAGCCGGGGGACAGGGGGTTTAGAACTCTACAATGAGCAGTTCTTC. Translation: CASSRGTGGLELYNEQFF.

The rearrangement joins TRBV28 to TRBJ2-7, with D possibly being TRBD2 (7 bases). CDR1 is MDHEN, CDR2 SYDVKM, per germline. The V end was cut by 2 bases, the J end by 1 base, with 12 bases between. CDR3 length equals 15 residues. CDR3 loop: CASSLRGRVSYEQYF. Here the CDR3 DNA reads TGTGCCAGCAGTTTAAGGGGGAGGGTATCCTACGAGCAGTACTTC.

The V gene is TRBV19, the J gene TRBJ2-3, with D uncertain. The germline V and J ends were trimmed by 4 bases and 2 bases, with 7 bases remaining between them. This CDR3 has 13 residues. Germline CDR1 is LNHDA and CDR2 is SQIVND (reference sequence). As DNA, the CDR3 is TGTGCCAGTAGTAGGGCGACCACAGATACGCAGTATTTT. Translation: CASSRATTDTQYF. The full variable domain, rest sourced from reference TRBV19 and TRBJ2-3, is DGGITQSPKYLFRKEGQNVTLSCEQNLNHDAMYWYRQDPGQGLRLIYYSQIVNDFQKGDIAEGYSVSREKKESFPLTVTSAQKNPTAFYLCASSRATTDTQYFGPGTRLTVL.

The chain has TRBV4-1 and TRBJ1-3, with a weak D call TRBD1 (5 bases). The CDR3 has 15 residues. Germline CDR1 reads MGHRA; CDR2 reads YSYEKL. V lost 1 base, J lost 8 bases, and 15 bases lay in between. The CDR3 sequence is CASSQAGGVSDTIYF. In nucleotides, the CDR3 is TGCGCCAGCAGCCAAGCGGGGGGTGTTTCGGACACCATATATTTT.

The V gene is TRBV10-3, the J gene TRBJ2-5, with 7 bases identical to TRBD2. The junction had 9 bases not matched to a gene; V was cut back by 3 bases and J by 5 bases. Per the germline V gene, CDR1 is ENHRY and CDR2 is SYGVKD. The CDR3 is made up of 15 amino acids. CDR3 DNA sequence: TGTGCCATCAGTGACCTAGCGGAAGAGGCCGAGACCCAGTACTTC. This translates into CAISDLAEEAETQYF.

The rearrangement links TRBV9 to TRBJ2-7, with D maybe TRBD1 (8 bases). The CDR3 runs to 15 residues. CDR1 and CDR2 (germline): SGDLS, YYNGEE. Trimming removed 3 bases from V and 3 bases from J, with 16 bases in between. Here the CDR3 DNA reads TGTGCCAGCAGCGGGCCAACAGGGGGGGACTACGAGCAGTACTTC. Encoded protein: CASSGPTGGDYEQYF.

This clone was recorded a few times. At one end, the junction sequence differs from germline, possibly due to a read error. The chain recombines TRBV7-9 with TRBJ1-3; D gene uncertain. Looked up from germline, CDR1 is SEHNR and CDR2 is FQNEAQ (reference sequence). The CDR3 extends over 10 amino acids. CDR3 coding DNA: TGTGCCAGCAGCCCAAAGTCGCTACATTTT. Its translation: CASSPKSLHF.

The chain links TRBV18 to TRBJ2-3; 10 bases fit TRBD2. This CDR3 comprises 16 residues. From germline, CDR1 is KGHSH and CDR2 LQKENI. The V gene end was trimmed by 3 bases and the J gene end by 5 bases; junction bases not matched to a gene: 8. CDR3 amino acids: CASSPRSGGAGDTQYF. The DNA for the CDR3 is TGTGCCAGCTCACCGCGGAGCGGGGGGGCTGGAGATACGCAGTATTTT. The full variable domain, rest sourced from reference TRBV18 and TRBJ2-3, is NAGVMQNPRHLVRRRGQEARLRCSPMKGHSHVYWYRQLPEEGLKFMVYLQKENIIDESGMPKERFSAEFPKEGPSILRIQQVVRGDSAAYFCASSPRSGGAGDTQYFGPGTRLTVL.

Concerning this clone itself: An end of the junction differs from the germline gene, which may be a read error. V usage is TRBV7-9 and J usage is TRBJ1-5; D is unresolved. The germline gives CDR1 SEHNR, CDR2 FQNEAQ (reference sequence). This CDR3 spans 13 amino acids. CDR3 nucleotide sequence: TGTGCCAGCAGCTTATACGAGAATCGGCCCCAGCATTTT. Its protein is CASSLYENRPQHF.

The chain carries TRBV25-1 and TRBJ2-7, with 8 nucleotides matching TRBD2. The CDR3 has 16 amino acids. Germline values: CDR1 MGHDK, CDR2 SYGVNS. V shed 7 bases and J 0 bases; nucleotides not matched to a gene: 11. The CDR3 reads CASKGERGTLSYEQYF. CDR3 nucleotide sequence: TGTGCCAGCAAGGGAGAGCGGGGGACCCTCTCCTACGAGCAGTACTTC.

This clone was counted only a few times. The junction does not match germline at one end; this may be a read error. The gene calls are TRBV6-4 and TRBJ2-1; D might be TRBD1 (6 bases). The CDR3 runs 13 residues. The germline CDR1 and CDR2 sequences are MRHNA and SNTAGT. This CDR3 is CASSVTLQGLLVF. CDR3 DNA: TGTGCCAGCAGTGTCACTCTTCAGGGGCTTTTGGTCTTC.

This clone has more than one count but fewer than ten. The chain uses TRBV14 and TRBJ1-2; D is possibly TRBD1 (5 bases). With 6 bases removed from V and 7 bases from J, the gap between germline ends came to 12 bases. The germline V gene has CDR1 SGHDN and CDR2 FVKESK. The CDR3 sequence is 12 residues long. CDR3 amino acids: CASRGAGPGYTF. The CDR3 DNA reads TGTGCCAGCAGAGGCGCGGGACCTGGCTACACCTTC.

This clone was seen just once. The V and J genes are TRBV13 and TRBJ2-1, with D possibly matching TRBD1 (6 bases). Between the trimmed V and J ends, which lost 5 bases and 0 bases, there was a span of 11 bases. The CDR3 length is 15 residues. Germline V gene data show CDR1 as PRHDT and CDR2 as FYEKMQ (reference sequence). In DNA, the CDR3 is TGTGCCAGCAGCACCACAGGGTTCTCCTACAATGAGCAGTTCTTC. Protein product: CASSTTGFSYNEQFF.

This chain uses TRBV5-1 with TRBJ2-1; 13 bases map to TRBD2. The V gene's germline CDR1 is SGHRS and CDR2 YFSETQ. Trimming cost V 3 bases and J 4 bases; bases outside gene matches: 1. The CDR3 spans 15 residues. CDR3 sequence (DNA): TGCGCCAGCAGCTGGACTAGCGGGAGATACAATGAGCAGTTCTTC. Protein sequence: CASSWTSGRYNEQFF.

The chain joins TRBV19 to TRBJ1-1; 7 positions agree with TRBD1. Germline assignment: CDR1 LNHDA and CDR2 SQIVND (reference sequence). The ends lost 5 bases at V and 1 base at J; junction bases unmatched: 7. The CDR3 consists of 15 residues. The CDR3 reads CASSHQGERNTEAFF. The CDR3 nucleotides read TGTGCCAGTAGTCACCAGGGGGAAAGGAACACTGAAGCTTTCTTT.

The chain joins TRBV11-3 to TRBJ1-1; maybe TRBD1 (5 bases). Trimming pared 4 bases from V and 0 bases from J, leaving 18 bases between. The CDR3 loop spans 17 amino acids. Germline CDR1 and CDR2: SGHNT and YENEEA. In DNA form, the CDR3 reads TGTGCCAGCAGCTCGTCGCCGGGACTTAACATGAACACTGAAGCTTTCTTT. Translation gives CASSSSPGLNMNTEAFF.

This clone occurred once. This rearrangement joins TRBV28 to TRBJ1-5, with a weak D call TRBD1 (6 bases). Germline V gene data show CDR1 as MDHEN and CDR2 as SYDVKM. Trimming stripped 4 bases from V and 3 bases from J, with 13 bases between. The CDR3 consists of 15 residues. The CDR3 sequence: CASSYTGQDNQPQHF. DNA of the CDR3: TGTGCCAGCAGTTACACAGGGCAAGACAATCAGCCCCAGCATTTT.

The V gene is TRBV5-4, the J gene TRBJ2-1; the match to TRBD1 covers 12 bases. From germline, CDR1 is SGHNT and CDR2 YYREEE (reference sequence). V dropped 3 bases and J dropped 2; count of bases not matched to a gene: 3. CDR3 length: 16 amino acids. CDR3 loop: CASSYGTGGPYNEQFF. CDR3 DNA: TGTGCCAGCAGCTACGGGACAGGGGGCCCCTACAATGAGCAGTTCTTC.

The J gene is TRBJ2-1, the V gene TRBV6-6, with D hard to call. The germline gives CDR1 MNHNY, CDR2 SVGAGI (reference sequence). The CDR3 consists of 13 residues. The germline V and J ends were trimmed by 0 bases and 4 bases, with 4 bases remaining between them. The CDR3 spells CASSYSSYNEQFF. The DNA of the CDR3 is TGTGCCAGCAGTTACTCGAGTTACAATGAGCAGTTCTTC.